The T cell receptor (beta chain) described here comes from a study of T-cell reconstitution after alpha-beta-depleted transplantation in children. The length of the CDR3 is 15 residues. Germline V gives CDR1 DFQATT, CDR2 SNEGSKA (reference sequence). V lost 7 bases, J lost 3 bases, and 14 bases stayed unmatched. Construction of the TCRbeta library involved unique molecular identifiers. MiXCR, run by TCRdb on the PCR reads, gives a single entry per CDR3 protein. Among just over 350,000 distinct CDR3 sequences listed, less than 15% were seen once. Source: PBMCs, taken from the stem cell graft. The receptor was derived from a human donor who donated a stem cell graft to a child with Fanconi anemia. This rearrangement joins TRBV20-1 to TRBJ2-7; 8 bases fit TRBD1. The CDR3 here is CSVISTGTGDYEQYF. For the CDR3, the DNA is TGCAGTGTTATTTCAACCGGGACAGGTGACTACGAGCAGTACTTC.